These T cell receptor beta chains were read from a single sample in a study of identical twins. TCRdb re-called the 5' RACE reads through MiXCR, storing one row per CDR3 protein. There are about 470,000 distinct CDR3 sequences in the sample; roughly 24% occur only once, and about 2.7% lies in the top ten. The data were also submitted as part of a second study, on T cells expressing NK-cell markers.

The specimen was CD4+ T cells sorted from blood. These receptors originate from a woman younger than 35 in good health. The CDR3 runs from the conserved cysteine through the conserved F or W. Each record gives: V gene, D gene, clone size, J gene, CDR3 protein, CDR3 DNA. The D gene is left open where the match is weak. Expanded clones are given a class, and other clones once, few, many or no size at all.

v_gene: TRBV12-3/TRBV12-4; d_gene: .; abundance: .; j_gene: TRBJ2-2; CDR3aa: CASSFGPYTGELFF; CDR3nt: TGTGCCAGCAGTTTCGGACCCTACACCGGGGAGCTGTTTTTT
v_gene: TRBV6-5; d_gene: TRBD1; abundance: few; j_gene: TRBJ2-7; CDR3aa: CASSNNRGHEQYF; CDR3nt: TGTGCCAGCAGTAACAACAGGGGCCACGAGCAGTACTTC
v_gene: TRBV7-9; d_gene: .; abundance: .; j_gene: TRBJ1-2; CDR3aa: CASSLAQGAFGYTF; CDR3nt: TGTGCCAGCAGCTTAGCGCAAGGGGCCTTTGGCTACACCTTC
v_gene: TRBV13; d_gene: .; abundance: few; j_gene: TRBJ2-7; CDR3aa: CASSATDSTPGEQYF; CDR3nt: TGTGCCAGCAGCGCGACGGACAGTACACCGGGGGAGCAGTACTTC
v_gene: TRBV12-3/TRBV12-4; d_gene: .; abundance: few; j_gene: TRBJ2-1; CDR3aa: CASSLERELEQFF; CDR3nt: TGTGCCAGCAGTTTAGAGAGGGAGTTGGAGCAGTTCTTC
v_gene: TRBV5-1; d_gene: .; abundance: .; j_gene: TRBJ1-1; CDR3aa: CASSSSGDTEAFF; CDR3nt: TGCGCCAGCAGTTCCTCGGGGGACACTGAAGCTTTCTTT
v_gene: TRBV5-1; d_gene: .; abundance: once; j_gene: TRBJ2-7; CDR3aa: CASSLMGQNEQYF; CDR3nt: TGCGCCAGCAGCTTGATGGGGCAGAACGAGCAGTACTTC
v_gene: TRBV12-3/TRBV12-4; d_gene: TRBD2; abundance: few; j_gene: TRBJ2-2; CDR3aa: CASSLPLAGNTGELFF; CDR3nt: TGTGCCAGCAGTTTACCCCTAGCGGGAAACACCGGGGAGCTGTTTTTT
v_gene: TRBV5-1; d_gene: .; abundance: .; j_gene: TRBJ2-5; CDR3aa: CASSPGVAEETQYF; CDR3nt: TGCGCCAGCAGCCCCGGGGTGGCCGAAGAGACCCAGTACTTC
v_gene: TRBV10-3; d_gene: TRBD2; abundance: few; j_gene: TRBJ2-7; CDR3aa: CAISEGTSGLYEQYF; CDR3nt: TGTGCCATCAGTGAGGGGACTAGCGGGCTCTACGAGCAGTACTTC
v_gene: TRBV7-9; d_gene: .; abundance: few; j_gene: TRBJ1-1; CDR3aa: CASSRGGSEAFF; CDR3nt: TGTGCCAGCAGTAGAGGGGGGTCTGAAGCTTTCTTT
v_gene: TRBV10-3; d_gene: .; abundance: many; j_gene: TRBJ1-2; CDR3aa: CAISDRADYGYTF; CDR3nt: TGTGCCATCAGTGACAGGGCAGACTATGGCTACACCTTC
v_gene: TRBV29-1; d_gene: TRBD2; abundance: few; j_gene: TRBJ2-1; CDR3aa: CSVSTSGRGSYNEQFF; CDR3nt: TGCAGCGTCTCGACTAGCGGGAGAGGGTCCTACAATGAGCAGTTCTTC
v_gene: TRBV20-1; d_gene: .; abundance: .; j_gene: TRBJ2-4; CDR3aa: CSAIGGLAKNIQYF; CDR3nt: TGCAGTGCCATAGGGGGACTAGCCAAAAACATTCAGTACTTC
v_gene: TRBV5-1; d_gene: TRBD2; abundance: few; j_gene: TRBJ2-7; CDR3aa: CASSWGLAGPYYEQYF; CDR3nt: TGCGCCAGCAGCTGGGGACTAGCGGGCCCATACTACGAGCAGTACTTC
v_gene: TRBV20-1; d_gene: .; abundance: .; j_gene: TRBJ2-1; CDR3aa: CSAKGNGGSSYNEQFF; CDR3nt: TGCAGTGCTAAGGGAAACGGGGGCAGCTCCTACAATGAGCAGTTCTTC
v_gene: TRBV3-1; d_gene: .; abundance: .; j_gene: TRBJ2-7; CDR3aa: CASSQGRAYEQYF; CDR3nt: TGTGCCAGCAGCCAAGGACGAGCCTACGAGCAGTACTTC
v_gene: TRBV7-8; d_gene: TRBD1; abundance: many; j_gene: TRBJ1-2; CDR3aa: CASSSGQSLYGYTF; CDR3nt: TGTGCCAGCAGTTCGGGACAGTCCCTTTATGGCTACACCTTC